This paragraph reports one T cell receptor beta chain. CDR3 length: 14 residues. J lost 5 bases, V lost 6 bases, and 10 bases had no gene match. Per the germline V gene, CDR1 is SGDLS and CDR2 is YYNGEE. The PCR made use of 60 Vbeta and 13 Jbeta primers. Method: immunoSEQ multiplex PCR; TCRdb's copy keeps in-frame clones and lacks some. The profile shows about 130,000 clones, roughly 79% of them singletons. The sample belongs to a study of cytomegalovirus exposure and HLA in healthy donors. The chain employs TRBV9 and TRBJ1-2, with TRBD1 matching over 7 bases. What was sequenced was PBMCs. This TCR was sampled from a woman between 35 and 50 years old in good health and CMV-seronegative. The CDR3 DNA follows: TGTGCCAGCACCAAGAGGGGACAGACTTATGGCTACACCTTC. Encoded protein: CASTKRGQTYGYTF.